This T cell receptor (beta chain) was sequenced during a study of technical replicates of blood from a few donors. This table comes from immunoSEQ multiplex PCR, and its TCRdb copy is limited to in-frame clones, with some not included. The sample includes some 82,000 clones, 85% to 95% of them seen just once. Germline V CDR1 and CDR2: SGHRS, YFSETQ. This CDR3 has 15 residues. The junction had 6 bases not matched to a gene; V was cut back by 2 bases and J by 2 bases. The V and J genes are TRBV5-1 and TRBJ2-7; TRBD1 matches 8 bases. This clonotype was sampled from a human donor in good health. The sequenced sample consisted of T cells isolated from PBMCs. CDR3 region: CASSLGQGNTYEQYF. Written as DNA, the CDR3 is TGCGCCAGCAGCTTAGGACAGGGAAATACCTACGAGCAGTACTTC.